The 16 T cell receptor beta chains presented below share a single source sample, sequenced in a study of shared clonotypes between healthy human individuals. Using immunoSEQ multiplex PCR, the repertoire was profiled, and TCRdb retains in-frame clones only, with some absent. The sample yields about 2 million clones, over 85% seen once. Naive CD8 cells comprised CD45RO-negative, CCR7-positively selected cells, excluding terminally differentiated effector memory CD45RA+ cells. The specimen was naive CD8+ T cells sorted from blood. The receptors originated from a man between 18 and 29 years old in good health.

In regard to this clone: Other DNA sequences within the sample encode an identical CDR3. J is TRBJ2-7 and V is TRBV9, with 12 positions matching TRBD1. CDR1 and CDR2 (germline): SGDLS, YYNGEE. The CDR3 covers 14 residues. V lost 3 bases, J lost 6 bases, and 4 bases stayed unmatched. This CDR3 is CASSAGQGAGEQYF. DNA of the CDR3: TGTGCCAGCAGCGCGGGACAGGGGGCTGGCGAGCAGTACTTC.

The rearrangement links TRBV7-2 to TRBJ2-5; D might be TRBD2 (6 bases). Trimming stripped 4 bases from V and 2 bases from J, with 14 bases between. Germline CDR1 reads SGHTA; CDR2 reads FQGNSA. This CDR3 has 15 amino acids. DNA of the CDR3: TGTGCCAGCAGCTCCCCCGGGGGAGCTCAAGAGACCCAGTACTTC. It yields the protein CASSSPGGAQETQYF.

This rearrangement joins TRBV5-1 to TRBJ2-5; 12 bases are shared with TRBD2. The CDR3 runs 16 residues. Per the germline V gene, CDR1 is SGHRS and CDR2 is YFSETQ. V lost 2 bases to trimming and J lost 5 bases; unmatched junction nucleotides: 7. The CDR3 reads CASSLLRLAGDETQYF. The CDR3, as DNA: TGCGCCAGCAGCTTACTACGACTAGCGGGAGATGAGACCCAGTACTTC.

V is TRBV6-1 and J is TRBJ2-5; D call uncertain. V was shortened by 2 bases and J by 5 bases, with 15 bases between the two germline ends. The CDR3 loop spans 15 amino acids. In germline, CDR1 is MNHNS, CDR2 SASEGT. The DNA of the CDR3 is TGTGCCAGCAGTGAACGGAGTAGGGTCAGCGAGACCCAGTACTTC. Protein sequence: CASSERSRVSETQYF.

The chain joins TRBV7-9 to TRBJ2-7; tentatively, D is TRBD2 (5 bases). The V end lost 3 bases, the J end lost 3 bases, and 9 bases lay between the germline ends. The V gene's germline CDR1 is SEHNR and CDR2 FQNEAQ (reference sequence). This CDR3 comprises 13 residues. CDR3 region: CASSFETNYEQYF. CDR3 nucleotides: TGTGCCAGCAGCTTTGAGACTAACTACGAGCAGTACTTC.

This clone was picked up a small number of times. The genes are TRBV7-3 and TRBJ2-1; TRBD2 aligns across 10 bases. Germline trimming cut 3 bases from V and 8 bases from J; bases unmatched to any gene: 4. The CDR3 has 14 amino acids. Germline assignment: CDR1 SGHTA and CDR2 FQGTGA. This CDR3 reads CASSFGLAGDEQFF. In DNA, the CDR3 is TGTGCCAGCAGCTTTGGGCTAGCGGGGGATGAGCAGTTCTTC.

V is TRBV10-2 and J is TRBJ2-7; perhaps TRBD2 as D (6 bases). Deletions cut 2 bases from V and 1 base from J, with 9 bases between. Looked up from germline, CDR1 is WSHSY and CDR2 is SAAADI. The CDR3 consists of 14 residues. The CDR3 DNA reads as TGCGCCAGCAGTGAGATACTAGCTTCCTACGAGCAGTACTTC. Translating gives CASSEILASYEQYF.

Comment on this clone: Other DNA sequences within the sample encode an identical CDR3. V usage is TRBV5-4 and J usage is TRBJ2-7, with D unclear. This CDR3 is built from 14 residues. V lost 0 bases to trimming and J lost 0 bases, with 7 bases between them. From germline, CDR1 is SGHNT and CDR2 YYREEE (reference sequence). The CDR3 DNA sequence: TGTGCCAGCAGCTTGGGCCGAGGCTCCTACGAGCAGTACTTC. As protein: CASSLGRGSYEQYF.

This chain connects TRBV9 to TRBJ1-1, with D perhaps matching TRBD1 (5 bases). Deletions cut 2 bases from V and 4 bases from J, with 15 bases between. The CDR3 is 15 residues long. CDR1 and CDR2 (germline): SGDLS, YYNGEE. The CDR3 loop reads CASSVGPTAGTEAFF. In DNA, the CDR3 is TGTGCCAGCAGCGTGGGACCTACAGCGGGCACTGAAGCTTTCTTT.

The chain carries TRBV7-9 and TRBJ2-7, with D perhaps matching TRBD2 (5 bases). V lost 0 bases and J lost 3, with 12 bases in between. The CDR3 is 15 residues long. Germline V lookup: CDR1 SEHNR, CDR2 FQNEAQ (reference sequence). The CDR3 DNA sequence: TGTGCCAGCAGCTTAGCCGGGGTCGGGGACTACGAGCAGTACTTC. Protein product: CASSLAGVGDYEQYF.

This chain connects TRBV4-3 to TRBJ2-1; no clear D gene. CDR1 is LGHNA, CDR2 YSLEER, per germline. This CDR3 region has 17 residues. Trimming cost V 0 bases and J 0 bases, with 12 bases left between them. The CDR3 here is CASSQDIWLDSYNEQFF. The CDR3 nucleotides read TGCGCCAGCAGCCAAGATATTTGGCTTGACTCCTACAATGAGCAGTTCTTC.

V is TRBV2 and J is TRBJ1-2; no definite D call. CDR1 and CDR2 (germline): SNHLY, FYNNEI. The CDR3 covers 14 residues. V was cut by 5 bases and J by 2 bases, with 12 bases left in between. The CDR3 coding sequence is TGTGCCAGCAGTCGGAACGGACTCAACTATGGCTACACCTTC. This encodes CASSRNGLNYGYTF.

V usage is TRBV4-2 and J usage is TRBJ1-2; TRBD1 matches at 9 bases. With 0 bases clipped from V and 6 bases from J, the junction kept 8 bases outside the gene matches. This CDR3 contains 16 residues. Looked up from germline, CDR1 is LGHNA and CDR2 is YNFKEQ. CDR3 region: CASSQEFSDRGDGYTF. Here the CDR3 DNA reads TGTGCCAGCAGCCAAGAATTTTCGGACAGGGGCGATGGCTACACCTTC.

This rearrangement joins TRBV6-1 to TRBJ2-1; 7 bases fit TRBD2. This CDR3 comprises 16 residues. Germline CDR1 reads MNHNS; CDR2 reads SASEGT. V lost 1 base, J lost 5 bases, and 8 bases stayed unmatched. The CDR3 bases are TGTGCCAGCAGTGAAGTAAGGGAGGGCCTCGACAATGAGCAGTTCTTC. It is translated as CASSEVREGLDNEQFF.

The rearrangement links TRBV5-1 to TRBJ2-7, with TRBD1 identical over 8 bases. CDR3 length equals 16 residues. Germline assignment: CDR1 SGHRS and CDR2 YFSETQ. V lost 4 bases to trimming and J lost 2 bases; unmatched junction nucleotides: 11. The CDR3 reads CASSPRFGQGPYEQYF. The CDR3, as DNA: TGCGCCAGCAGCCCCCGGTTCGGACAGGGACCCTACGAGCAGTACTTC.

The CDR3 nucleotides read TGTGCCAGCAGTTTATTGGGACTAGCGGGAGGGCTCTCCTACGAGCAGTACTTC. This translates into CASSLLGLAGGLSYEQYF. The chain links TRBV27 to TRBJ2-7; TRBD2 aligns across 16 bases. The CDR3 runs to 18 residues. Trimming took 1 base from V and 0 from J; bases not matched to a gene: 3. CDR1 and CDR2 from the germline V gene are MNHEY and SMNVEV (reference sequence).